This section outlines one T cell receptor beta chain sequence together with its context. These data are taken from a study of T cell changes during pregnancy in multiple sclerosis. Here immunoSEQ multiplex PCR was the method, and the copy in TCRdb shows in-frame clones only, minus some. The data show about 86,000 clones, more than 85% seen once. The CDR3 is 12 residues long. Germline V lookup: CDR1 MNHNS, CDR2 SASEGT. V gave up 6 bases and J gave up 8 bases; unmatched junction bases: 6. The TCR was taken from a female donor in good health, enrolled as a control in a pregnancy study. The rearrangement uses TRBV6-1 and TRBJ1-1; TRBD1 matches 7 bases. Material: peripheral blood, obtained in the first trimester of pregnancy. CDR3 in DNA: TGTGCCAGCAGCCGACAGGGAACAGAAGCTTTCTTT. This codes for CASSRQGTEAFF.